The 25 T cell receptor beta chains below come from one sample, sequenced in a study of monozygotic twins with inflammatory bowel disease. Using the 5' RACE reads, TCRdb records one entry per CDR3 protein without DNA. The listing contains around 380,000 distinct CDR3 sequences. Sequencing input: blood. These receptors were collected from a human donor with ulcerative colitis or Crohn's disease, or a healthy co-twin of an affected twin (not recorded which).

The chain is built from TRBV18 and TRBJ1-2; the D gene TCRdb calls, TRBD1, cannot be checked with no DNA. Germline CDR1 and CDR2: KGHSH and LQKENI. The CDR3 covers 15 residues. CDR3: CASSPPTGTDYGYTF.

The gene calls are TRBV3-1 and TRBJ1-2; TCRdb calls TRBD1, which cannot be checked without DNA. The CDR3 length is 13 residues. Germline assignment: CDR1 LGHDT and CDR2 YNNKEL (reference sequence). CDR3 amino acids: CASSPQATGSYTF.

The chain links TRBV4-1 to TRBJ2-4; TCRdb designates TRBD2, a call that cannot be tested without DNA. This CDR3 comprises 17 residues. Per germline, CDR1 MGHRA and CDR2 YSYEKL. CDR3: CASSQDGEALGKNIQYF.

This chain joins TRBV7-9 and TRBJ1-1. This CDR3 has 14 amino acids. CDR1 and CDR2 (germline): SEHNR, FQNEAQ (reference sequence). The CDR3 here is CASSLKGQNTEAFF. Supplemented by reference TRBV7-9 and TRBJ1-1, the full variable domain reads DTGVSQNPRHKITKRGQNVTFRCDPISEHNRLYWYRQTLGQGPEFLTYFQNEAQLEKSRLLSDRFSAERPKGSFSTLEIQRTEQGDSAMYLCASSLKGQNTEAFFGQGTRLTVV.

This chain joins TRBV6-5 and TRBJ2-1; the D call of TRBD2 rests on TCRdb alone, since no DNA is present to check it. The germline V gene encodes CDR1 MNHEY and CDR2 SVGAGI. The length of the CDR3 is 15 residues. This CDR3 reads CASSFGTSSYNEQFF.

The CDR3 loop is CASSLYPDPLANYGYTF. J is TRBJ1-2 and V is TRBV5-1. This CDR3 is 17 amino acids long. The V gene's germline CDR1 is SGHRS and CDR2 YFSETQ.

This sequence joins TRBV7-9 and TRBJ2-1; TCRdb selects TRBD2, and the lack of DNA leaves this call unchecked. Germline CDR1 is SEHNR and CDR2 is FQNEAQ (reference sequence). The CDR3 totals 16 residues. CDR3 protein: CASSLVVAGGYNEQFF.

V is TRBV20-1 and J is TRBJ2-5; TCRdb gives TRBD1 as the D gene, but with no DNA this cannot be confirmed. Germline V gene sequence: CDR1 DFQATT, CDR2 SNEGSKA (reference sequence). CDR3 size: 13 residues. This chain's CDR3 is CSAGTRWGETQYF.

J is TRBJ1-1 and V is TRBV21-1; lacking DNA, the TRBD1 call made by TCRdb goes unchecked. TRBV21-1 is a pseudogene segment. There are 21 residues in the CDR3. This CDR3 reads CASSNPSGTGGTIDMNTEAFF.

The CDR3 reads CARENSSGMQITDTQYF. The V call is TRBV28, the J call TRBJ2-3; lacking DNA, the TRBD2 call made by TCRdb goes unchecked. CDR1 is MDHEN, CDR2 SYDVKM, per germline. The CDR3 runs to 17 residues.

The V call is TRBV30, the J call TRBJ1-2. The CDR3 is 16 amino acids. Germline values: CDR1 GTSNPN, CDR2 SVGIG (reference sequence). The CDR3 sequence: CAWSITFGGLGYGYTF. The full variable domain, its missing parts supplied by reference TRBV30 and TRBJ1-2, is SQTIHQWPATLVQPVGSPLSLECTVEGTSNPNLYWYRQAAGRGLQLLFYSVGIGQISSEVPQNLSASRPQDRQFILSSKKLLLSDSGFYLCAWSITFGGLGYGYTFGSGTRLTVV.

This chain uses TRBV20-1 with TRBJ2-1; absent DNA, TCRdb's TRBD1 call cannot be checked. Germline assignment: CDR1 DFQATT and CDR2 SNEGSKA (reference sequence). The CDR3 spans 14 residues. The CDR3 sequence: CSAQAGGNYNEQFF.

The chain combines TRBV2 with TRBJ1-2. Germline V gene data show CDR1 as SNHLY and CDR2 as FYNNEI. The CDR3 is 13 amino acids. The CDR3 reads CASTPELLYGYTF. Filled out from reference TRBV2 and TRBJ1-2, the complete variable domain reads EPEVTQTPSHQVTQMGQEVILRCVPISNHLYFYWYRQILGQKVEFLVSFYNNEISEKSEIFDDQFSVERPDGSNFTLKIRSTKLEDSAMYFCASTPELLYGYTFGSGTRLTVV.

The CDR3 region is CASSVWDRGGYEQYF. This rearrangement joins TRBV9 to TRBJ2-7; TCRdb's assignment of TRBD1 cannot be checked, as there is no DNA. There are 15 residues in the CDR3. Germline CDR1 is SGDLS and CDR2 is YYNGEE. Together with reference TRBV9 and TRBJ2-7, the CDR3 gives the full variable domain: DSGVTQTPKHLITATGQRVTLRCSPRSGDLSVYWYQQSLDQGLQFLIQYYNGEERAKGNILERFSAQQFPDLHSELNLSSLELGDSALYFCASSVWDRGGYEQYFGPGTRLTVT.

J is TRBJ1-1 and V is TRBV7-9; lacking DNA, the TRBD1 call made by TCRdb goes unchecked. Germline values: CDR1 SEHNR, CDR2 FQNEAQ (reference sequence). The CDR3 has 13 residues. CDR3 protein: CASSRGQVTEAFF.

This chain uses TRBV20-1 with TRBJ2-5; TCRdb's D call of TRBD1 is untestable without DNA. This CDR3 region has 16 residues. Germline V CDR1 and CDR2: DFQATT, SNEGSKA (reference sequence). The CDR3 reads CSARVQGFSPQETQYF.

J is TRBJ2-1 and V is TRBV28; TCRdb gives TRBD2 as the D gene, but with no DNA this cannot be confirmed. This CDR3 comprises 15 residues. Germline loops: CDR1 MDHEN, CDR2 SYDVKM. CDR3 region: CASSLTGRFPNEQFF.

Here the CDR3 reads CASSSRRTQYF. V and J are TRBV3-1 and TRBJ2-5. Germline CDR1 is LGHDT and CDR2 is YNNKEL (reference sequence). The CDR3 covers 11 residues.

The chain couples TRBV7-9 to TRBJ2-3; the D call of TRBD1 rests on TCRdb alone, since no DNA is present to check it. This CDR3 has 16 residues. CDR1 SEHNR and CDR2 FQNEAQ come from the germline V gene (reference sequence). CDR3 loop: CASSPRLRPGTDTQYF.

The V gene is TRBV27, the J gene TRBJ1-2; the D call from TCRdb, TRBD1, cannot be confirmed without DNA. The CDR3 spans 15 residues. CDR1 is MNHEY and CDR2 is SMNVEV in the germline V gene (reference sequence). The CDR3: CASRRNREGHYGYTF.

The J gene is TRBJ1-5, the V gene TRBV12-3 or TRBV12-4. This CDR3 is 14 amino acids long. The CDR3 reads CASTPGGHGQPQHF.

This chain connects TRBV28 to TRBJ2-6. Germline V gene lookup returns CDR1 MDHEN and CDR2 SYDVKM. This CDR3 region has 15 residues. The chain's CDR3 is CASSLSGSGANVLTF.

The chain is built from TRBV29-1 and TRBJ2-1; TCRdb's assignment of TRBD2 cannot be checked, as there is no DNA. Germline V CDR1 and CDR2: SQVTM, ANQGSEA. CDR3 length: 17 amino acids. CDR3 sequence: CSVQGRKREGALPSRFF.

The chain uses TRBV6-1 and TRBJ2-1; TCRdb selects TRBD2, and the lack of DNA leaves this call unchecked. The CDR3 extends over 14 amino acids. Germline CDR1 MNHNS, CDR2 SASEGT. The CDR3 spells CASTISGRGNEQFF.

The V gene is TRBV5-1, the J gene TRBJ1-1. The CDR3 is made up of 13 amino acids. Germline values: CDR1 SGHRS, CDR2 YFSETQ. The chain's CDR3 is CASSLRAAREAFF.